Listed below are T cell receptor beta chains from one sample, sequenced in a study of T cells after yellow fever vaccination. TCRdb independently ran MiXCR on the 5' RACE reads; one entry per CDR3 protein. The sample has hundreds of thousands of distinct CDR3 sequences, approximately 6% seen once. This specimen was PBMCs, taken 5 days after the yellow fever booster vaccination. The receptors originated from a man aged 25 to 40 who received the YFV17D yellow fever vaccine. Each CDR3 is given with its conserved first and last residue. The D gene is left open where the match is weak. The size of a clone is reported for some rows only, either as once, few or many, or as a class for expanded clones.

j_gene | d_gene | abundance | v_gene | CDR3nt | CDR3aa
TRBJ2-2 | TRBD2 | - | TRBV7-8 | TGTGCCAGCAGCCAGTCCTCTGGACTAGCACCCGGGGAGCTGTTTTTT | CASSQSSGLAPGELFF
TRBJ2-1 | - | many | TRBV6-2/TRBV6-3 | TGTGCCAGCAGATTTGACAAGGTTAGGTTCTTC | CASRFDKVRFF
TRBJ2-7 | - | few | TRBV28 | TGTGCCAGCAGTTTCCGGGTTTACTACGAGCAGTACTTC | CASSFRVYYEQYF
TRBJ2-1 | - | many | TRBV7-7 | TGTGCTAGCAGCCCATTGGCCCCCTCCTACAATGAGCAGTTCTTC | CASSPLAPSYNEQFF
TRBJ2-4 | TRBD2 | - | TRBV4-3 | TGCGCCAGCAGCCAGGCTCCGGGACTAGCGGGAGAGGGGGCCAAAAACATTCAGTACTTC | CASSQAPGLAGEGAKNIQYF
TRBJ2-7 | TRBD2 | many | TRBV5-1 | TGCGCCAGCAGCTCAGGACTAGCAGGGTACGAGCAGTACTTC | CASSSGLAGYEQYF
TRBJ1-1 | - | few | TRBV29-1 | TGCAGCGTTGATCCCGGGACCTCGGACACTGAAGCTTTCTTT | CSVDPGTSDTEAFF
TRBJ1-6 | - | - | TRBV7-6 | TGTGCCAGCAGCTTAAGTTCGGCAGGGTCATCCTATAATTCACCCCTCCACTTT | CASSLSSAGSSYNSPLHF
TRBJ2-1 | - | - | TRBV5-1 | TGCGCCAGCAGCTTGGTACTAGCCGACAATGAGCAGTTCTTC | CASSLVLADNEQFF
TRBJ2-7 | - | - | TRBV20-1 | TGCAGTGCTAGAGTTTCCGGACTACCAACGCGCTACGAGCAGTACTTC | CSARVSGLPTRYEQYF
TRBJ2-2 | - | - | TRBV5-1 | TGCGCCAGCAGCTTGACCAGTCTAAAGAACACCGGGGAGCTGTTTTTT | CASSLTSLKNTGELFF
TRBJ2-2 | - | many | TRBV7-6 | TGTGCCAGCAGCCTGGACTATTCTACCGGGGAGCTGTTTTTT | CASSLDYSTGELFF
TRBJ2-3 | TRBD2 | - | TRBV24-1 | TGTGCCACCAGTGACACGCGGGGGGCAGATACGCAGTATTTT | CATSDTRGADTQYF
TRBJ1-1 | - | - | TRBV20-1 | TGCAGTGCGCAACAGGGAGGCGGGATGAACACTGAAGCTTTCTTT | CSAQQGGGMNTEAFF
TRBJ2-7 | TRBD2 | few | TRBV4-2 | TGTGCCAGCAGCCAAGAGGGGACTAGCGGTAGAGGGTTCTACGAGCAGTACTTC | CASSQEGTSGRGFYEQYF
TRBJ2-2 | TRBD2 | - | TRBV19 | TGTGCCGGAACTAGCGGGAGTGGCACCGGGGAGCTGTTTTTT | CAGTSGSGTGELFF
TRBJ2-4 | TRBD2 | few | TRBV19 | TGTGCCAGTAGTCCGGGACTAATAAGTTACTTC | CASSPGLISYF
TRBJ2-7 | TRBD2 | few | TRBV6-1 | TGTGCCAGCAGGGGCTCTAGCGGGAGACTCAACGAGCAGTACTTC | CASRGSSGRLNEQYF
TRBJ2-7 | - | - | TRBV27 | TGTGCCAGCAGTTCGATCGACGCCTACGAGCAGTACTTC | CASSSIDAYEQYF
TRBJ2-5 | - | many | TRBV7-2 | TGTGCCAGCAGCTTAGAGAGGCAAGAGACCCAGTACTTC | CASSLERQETQYF
TRBJ2-3 | - | many | TRBV3-1 | TGTGCCAGCAGCCAACGGGCGGGAAGGATCACAGATACGCAGTATTTT | CASSQRAGRITDTQYF
TRBJ1-1 | - | few | TRBV7-9 | TGTGCCGCCCGGGGGCGCATGAACACTGAAGCTTTCTTT | CAARGRMNTEAFF
TRBJ2-1 | TRBD2 | - | TRBV5-1 | TGCGCCAGCAGCTTGAGTAGCGGGGGGGGATCCTACAATGAGCAGTTCTTC | CASSLSSGGGSYNEQFF
TRBJ2-3 | TRBD2 | many | TRBV12-3/TRBV12-4 | TGTGCCTGCAGCGGGAGGGCCCCAGATACGCAGTATTTT | CACSGRAPDTQYF
TRBJ2-1 | - | few | TRBV12-3/TRBV12-4 | TGTGCCAGCAGTTCGACAGGGAGGACCTACAATGAGCAGTTCTTC | CASSSTGRTYNEQFF
TRBJ1-1 | - | many | TRBV12-3/TRBV12-4 | TGTGCCAGCAGTTTCAAAGGGTCGGGGAACACTGAAGCTTTCTTT | CASSFKGSGNTEAFF
TRBJ2-5 | - | many | TRBV7-9 | TGTGCCAGCAGCCCACGCGGAGGCGAGACCCAGTACTTC | CASSPRGGETQYF
TRBJ2-3 | - | - | TRBV20-1 | TGCAGTGCGAACGAGCGGGATACGCAGTATTTT | CSANERDTQYF
TRBJ2-7 | TRBD2 | few | TRBV7-2 | TGTGCCAGCAGCTTAGTAGCGGGAGTCCCTTACTACGAGCAGTACTTC | CASSLVAGVPYYEQYF
TRBJ2-7 | TRBD2 | - | TRBV11-1 | TGTGCCAGCAGCCTGCCATCGGGACTAGCGGGAGTCGAACCCTACGAGCAGTACTTC | CASSLPSGLAGVEPYEQYF
TRBJ2-5 | - | many | TRBV7-8 | TGTGCCAGCAGCCCCGGATCCCGGTTCAGCCAAGAGACCCAGTACTTC | CASSPGSRFSQETQYF
TRBJ2-1 | - | few | TRBV6-1 | TGTGCCAGCAGTCCCGCGCCCAGCTCCTACAATGAGCAGTTCTTC | CASSPAPSSYNEQFF
TRBJ1-1 | - | - | TRBV10-3 | TGTGCCATCAACGACAGTTTTGAAGCTTTCTTT | CAINDSFEAFF
TRBJ2-5 | - | few | TRBV18 | TGTGCCAGCTCACTCGGGACGGCAGAAGAGACCCAGTACTTC | CASSLGTAEETQYF
TRBJ2-3 | - | few | TRBV18 | TGTGCCAGCTCACCCTCACCGCTAGGGATGAGAAGCACAGATACGCAGTATTTT | CASSPSPLGMRSTDTQYF
TRBJ2-1 | - | many | TRBV6-2/TRBV6-3 | TGTGCCAGCAGTTACTCCCCACCGGGTTGGGGTTCATTGGAGCAGTTCTTC | CASSYSPPGWGSLEQFF
TRBJ2-1 | - | - | TRBV24-1 | TGTGCCACAGGGACTGGCTTCTACAATGAGCAGTTCTTC | CATGTGFYNEQFF
TRBJ2-5 | - | few | TRBV5-1 | TGCGCCAGCAGCCCAGGGGCTGGTATTTTCCCCGAGACCCAGTACTTC | CASSPGAGIFPETQYF
TRBJ1-5 | TRBD1 | many | TRBV27 | TGTGCCAGCAGGGACAGGGGGTTGTCGGTTCAGCCCCAGCATTTT | CASRDRGLSVQPQHF
TRBJ1-1 | - | few | TRBV6-5 | TGTGCCAGCAGTTACTCCCAATGGGGTGGTGCTTTCTTT | CASSYSQWGGAFF
TRBJ2-1 | TRBD1 | many | TRBV20-1 | TGCAGTGCTAGGGACTTGGTCTCAGGGGGCTTTAATGAGCAGTTCTTC | CSARDLVSGGFNEQFF
TRBJ2-1 | TRBD2 | few | TRBV30 | TGTGCCCGCGGTGGTAGCGGGCAATACAATGAGCAGTTCTTC | CARGGSGQYNEQFF
TRBJ2-7 | - | many | TRBV5-1 | TGCGCCAGCAGCTACGGGCCGTTAACGGCCTACGAGCAGTACTTC | CASSYGPLTAYEQYF
TRBJ1-5 | - | many | TRBV12-3/TRBV12-4 | TGTGCCAGCAGTTTGGGTCAGAACAAAATCCTTCAGCCCCAGCATTTT | CASSLGQNKILQPQHF
TRBJ2-1 | - | - | TRBV3-1 | TGTGCCAGCAGCCCCCGGGACGGGAATGAGCAGTTCTTC | CASSPRDGNEQFF
TRBJ2-7 | - | many | TRBV12-3/TRBV12-4 | TGTGCCAGCGGGTGGGAGGGACAGGTGAGCTACGAGCAGTACTTC | CASGWEGQVSYEQYF
TRBJ2-7 | - | many | TRBV7-2 | TGTGCCAGCAGCCAGGACAGTCGGAGGTACGAGCAGTACTTC | CASSQDSRRYEQYF